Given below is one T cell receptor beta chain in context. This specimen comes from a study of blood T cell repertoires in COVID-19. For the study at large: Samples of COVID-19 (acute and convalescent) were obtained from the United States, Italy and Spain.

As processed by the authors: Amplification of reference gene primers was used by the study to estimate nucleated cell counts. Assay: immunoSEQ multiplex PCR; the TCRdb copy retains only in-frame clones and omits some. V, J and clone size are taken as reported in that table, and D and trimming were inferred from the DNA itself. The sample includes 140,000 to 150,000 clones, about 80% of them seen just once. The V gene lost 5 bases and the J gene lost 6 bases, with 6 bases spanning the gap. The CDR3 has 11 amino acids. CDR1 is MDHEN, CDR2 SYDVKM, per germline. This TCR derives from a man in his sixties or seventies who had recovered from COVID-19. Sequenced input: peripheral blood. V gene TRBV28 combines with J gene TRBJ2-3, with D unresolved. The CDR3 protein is CASSLSDTQYF. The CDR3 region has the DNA TGTGCCAGCAGTCTATCGGATACGCAGTATTTT.